This TCR beta chain emerged from a study of T cells in women clearing cervical HPV infection. Sequencing used immunoSEQ multiplex PCR; TCRdb keeps in-frame clones, though not all of them. The sample data list fewer than 40,000 clones. Of note for this clone: Coverage ceases 3 residues before the CDR3 finishes, and the germline J gene fills in the end.

Trimming left V 3 bases short and J 1 base short, with 12 bases between. Germline lookup yields CDR1 GTSNPN and CDR2 SVGIG (reference sequence). CDR3 length equals 14 residues. The sample consisted of blood buffy coat. This sequence was found in a woman aged 18 to 75 with a cervical HPV16 infection that either progressed to CIN3+ or cleared (not recorded which). The gene calls are TRBV30 and TRBJ1-2, with no clear D. The sequenced CDR3 bases are TGTGCCTGGAGGGGCAGACGACATAACTATGGC. It encodes CAWRGRRHNYG. The full CDR3 protein reads CAWRGRRHNYGYTF.